The rows below give T cell receptor beta chains drawn from one sample of a study of blood T cell repertoires in COVID-19. TCRdb keeps only in-frame clones here, not all; method: immunoSEQ multiplex PCR. The table records 45,000 to 65,000 clones, 65% to 85% of them present only once. Material: peripheral blood. The receptors here all came from a man in his 70s with active or convalescent COVID-19. CDR3s leave out the opening cysteine and the closing phenylalanine or tryptophan. The D gene is left open where the match is weak.

>TRBD1|TRBJ2-7|TRBV5-1
ASSSGQGSYEQY
>TRBD2|TRBJ2-3|TRBV6-2/TRBV6-3
ASSFLGLAGEGDTQY
>TRBD1|TRBJ2-2|TRBV7-2
ASKGQGADTGELF
>TRBD1|TRBJ1-2|TRBV6-5
ASNPTGTNYGYT
>.|TRBJ2-3|TRBV23-1
ASSQSIRSTDTQY
>.|TRBJ2-7|TRBV7-2
ASSLTSAVGYEQY
>.|TRBJ2-3|TRBV30
AWGAPAQY
>TRBD1|TRBJ1-2|TRBV6-5
ASSYGTGGHGYT
>.|TRBJ2-3|TRBV7-8
ASSLGGEARSTDTQY
>TRBD1|TRBJ2-2|TRBV29-1
SVGTGNTGELF
>TRBD1|TRBJ1-5|TRBV5-4
ASSVGTGGFSNQPQH
>.|TRBJ2-2|TRBV27
ASSLPTTGTGELF
>TRBD2|TRBJ2-1|TRBV5-1
ASSLQTSGGFNEQF
>.|TRBJ1-1|TRBV11-2
ASSLVGVAGTEAF
>TRBD1|TRBJ1-1|TRBV7-2
ASSYIQGVTEAF
>.|TRBJ2-7|TRBV11-3
ASSLTAYYEQY
>.|TRBJ1-5|TRBV7-6
ASSSDGVFSQPQH
>TRBD1|TRBJ1-2|TRBV11-1
ASSGGTAIANYGYT
>TRBD1|TRBJ2-2|TRBV6-5
ASSPDRINTGELF
>TRBD1|TRBJ1-1|TRBV5-6
ASSLQGAFPPNTEAF
>.|TRBJ2-2|TRBV30
ASHGLEGAINTGELF
>.|TRBJ1-5|TRBV27
ASSFGRARNQPQH
>TRBD1|TRBJ1-2|TRBV27
ASRMTGRYGYT
>.|TRBJ1-5|TRBV19
ASSTAGGIGQPQH
>.|TRBJ1-5|TRBV6-2/TRBV6-3
ASSYAREDQPQH